One and the same sample provided the 29 T cell receptor beta chains below, sequenced in a study of T cells after yellow fever vaccination. MiXCR, applied by TCRdb to the 5' RACE reads, yields one record per CDR3 protein. The sample lists about 340,000 distinct CDR3 sequences; 3% to 4.5% were seen once. Sample: PBMCs, taken 5 days after the yellow fever booster vaccination. The origin of the receptors is a man between 18 and 29 years old who received the YFV17D yellow fever vaccine.

The CDR3 protein is CASRAPINTGELFF. Here the CDR3 DNA reads TGTGCCAGCAGAGCTCCAATCAACACCGGGGAGCTGTTTTTT. This chain links TRBV6-5 with TRBJ2-2; D remains unclear. Per the germline V gene, CDR1 is MNHEY and CDR2 is SVGAGI. The germline V and J ends were trimmed by 6 bases and 2 bases, with 10 bases remaining between them. This CDR3 contains 14 residues.

This clonotype was counted at least ten times. J is TRBJ2-1 and V is TRBV20-1, with D perhaps TRBD1 or TRBD2 (5 bases each). In germline, CDR1 is DFQATT, CDR2 SNEGSKA (reference sequence). The CDR3 extends over 14 amino acids. The V end lost 6 bases, the J end lost 0 bases, and 12 bases lay between the germline ends. The CDR3 is CSAPGQGSYNEQFF. The CDR3 region has the DNA TGCAGTGCCCCGGGGCAGGGCTCCTACAATGAGCAGTTCTTC.

There are many counts of this clonotype. The chain combines TRBV27 with TRBJ2-5; D is unclear. This CDR3 region has 14 residues. The V end lost 2 bases, the J end lost 2 bases, and 9 bases lay between the germline ends. From germline, CDR1 is MNHEY and CDR2 SMNVEV (reference sequence). The CDR3 DNA follows: TGTGCCAGCAGTTTACAAGGGTCGCAAGAGACCCAGTACTTC. Its protein product is CASSLQGSQETQYF.

The gene calls are TRBV12-3 or TRBV12-4 and TRBJ2-1, with TRBD1 matching over 7 bases. The CDR3 is 15 amino acids. V lost 3 bases, J lost 4 bases, and 6 bases stayed unmatched. CDR3 coding DNA: TGTGCCAGCAGTTTTGAGACAGGGATTTACAATGAGCAGTTCTTC. Translation gives CASSFETGIYNEQFF.

This clonotype appeared many times. The chain uses TRBV19 and TRBJ2-7; 9 positions match TRBD1. This CDR3 spans 14 amino acids. Germline CDR1 is LNHDA and CDR2 is SQIVND (reference sequence). V gave up 5 bases and J gave up 2 bases; unmatched junction bases: 4. The CDR3 DNA reads TGTGCCAGTAGTGTGGGGACAGGGCCCTACGAGCAGTACTTC. This translates into CASSVGTGPYEQYF.

There are a few counts of this clonotype. The genes are TRBV6-5 and TRBJ1-2; 7 bases agree with TRBD1. V shed 10 bases, J shed 2 bases, and the junction held 4 bases outside the gene matches. The germline V gene has CDR1 MNHEY and CDR2 SVGAGI. The CDR3 contains 12 residues. The DNA for the CDR3 is TGTGCCATCCAGGACAGGAACTATGGCTACACCTTC. Its translation: CAIQDRNYGYTF.

This clonotype was seen a handful of times. This rearrangement joins TRBV5-1 to TRBJ2-7; D perhaps matches TRBD2 (5 bases). The V gene's germline CDR1 is SGHRS and CDR2 YFSETQ. The germline V and J ends were trimmed by 5 bases and 6 bases, with 18 bases remaining between them. CDR3 length equals 14 residues. The CDR3 loop is CASSPGNGMIEQYF. The CDR3 DNA sequence: TGCGCCAGCAGTCCGGGAAACGGGATGATCGAGCAGTACTTC.

This clonotype was recorded at least ten times. The chain has TRBV5-1 and TRBJ1-1; 10 nucleotides align to TRBD1. CDR1 is SGHRS, CDR2 YFSETQ, per germline. The CDR3 covers 14 residues. Trimming cost V 4 bases and J 5 bases; bases outside gene matches: 5. CDR3 sequence reads: CASSTGTGATEAFF. Here the CDR3 DNA reads TGCGCCAGCAGCACCGGGACAGGGGCGACTGAAGCTTTCTTT. The full variable domain, completed using reference TRBV5-1 and TRBJ1-1, is KAGVTQTPRYLIKTRGQQVTLSCSPISGHRSVSWYQQTPGQGLQFLFEYFSETQRNKGNFPGRFSGRQFSNSRSEMNVSTLELGDSALYLCASSTGTGATEAFFGQGTRLTVV.

This clonotype has at least ten counts. The chain employs TRBV5-1 and TRBJ2-1; TRBD1 matches at 7 bases. The junction had 9 bases not matched to a gene; V was cut back by 8 bases and J by 4 bases. The CDR3 has 14 residues. Germline values: CDR1 SGHRS, CDR2 YFSETQ. The CDR3 loop reads CASTRGHGYNEQFF. For the CDR3, the DNA is TGCGCCAGTACAAGGGGGCATGGATACAATGAGCAGTTCTTC.

This clonotype was counted between two and nine times. The gene calls are TRBV19 and TRBJ2-3, with D perhaps given as TRBD1 or TRBD2 (5 bases each). The CDR3 sequence is 14 residues long. V dropped 7 bases and J dropped 5 bases, with 16 bases sitting between them. Germline V gene data show CDR1 as LNHDA and CDR2 as SQIVND (reference sequence). CDR3 region: CASKRGEGRDTQYF. DNA of the CDR3: TGTGCCAGTAAGAGGGGTGAGGGCCGAGATACGCAGTATTTT.

This chain links TRBV6-5 with TRBJ1-1; no clear D gene. CDR3 length: 16 amino acids. V lost 5 bases to trimming and J lost 5 bases, with 21 bases between them. Germline-derived CDR1 and CDR2 are MNHEY and SVGAGI. Written as DNA, the CDR3 is TGTGCCAGCAGTCCCCCCGGCAGTATACGTGCGACTGAAGCTTTCTTT. Protein: CASSPPGSIRATEAFF.

V is TRBV29-1 and J is TRBJ2-5, with unresolved D. Germline lookup yields CDR1 SQVTM and CDR2 ANQGSEA. The V and J ends lost 7 bases and 5 bases respectively, with 11 bases between them. CDR3 length: 11 amino acids. CDR3 bases: TGCAGCGGCTCTAAGGCGGAGACCCAGTACTTC. It codes for CSGSKAETQYF.

This clonotype has at least ten counts. The chain carries TRBV5-8 and TRBJ2-1, with D uncertain. Deletions cut 0 bases from V and 4 bases from J, with 5 bases between. The CDR3 runs to 13 residues. CDR1 and CDR2 from the germline V gene are SGHTS and YDEGEE. CDR3 bases: TGTGCCAGCAGCTTGGCGTATTACAATGAGCAGTTCTTC. Translated, it gives CASSLAYYNEQFF.

This clonotype was found a few times. The rearrangement uses TRBV7-9 and TRBJ1-4; D is possibly TRBD1 (5 bases). The CDR3 consists of 14 residues. The V gene lost 3 bases and the J gene lost 6 bases, with 11 bases spanning the gap. Germline assignment: CDR1 SEHNR and CDR2 FQNEAQ (reference sequence). CDR3 bases: TGTGCCAGCAGCTTCCCCAGGGCTGATGAAAAACTGTTTTTT. Amino acids: CASSFPRADEKLFF.

This clonotype was found many times. The chain has TRBV5-1 and TRBJ2-2, with D unresolved. Trimming left V 4 bases short and J 7 bases short, with 11 bases between. This CDR3 comprises 13 residues. Per germline, CDR1 SGHRS and CDR2 YFSETQ. The CDR3 here is CASSRDANGELFF. The CDR3 DNA reads as TGCGCCAGCAGCCGTGACGCTAACGGGGAGCTGTTTTTT.

The sample holds a few counts of this clonotype. The chain uses TRBV7-6 and TRBJ2-1; the match to TRBD2 covers 10 bases. V was pared by 3 bases and J by 5 bases, with 28 bases of the junction left unmatched. The CDR3 extends over 23 amino acids. CDR1 and CDR2 (germline): SGHVS, FNYEAQ. The CDR3 nucleotides are TGTGCCAGCAGCTTTTTAACAATGAGGGTCAGCTACGATCGTACTAGCGGGGACAATGAGCAGTTCTTC. The encoded protein is CASSFLTMRVSYDRTSGDNEQFF.

This clonotype was recorded a few times. The chain has TRBV5-1 and TRBJ2-7; no definite D call. CDR1 and CDR2 from the germline V gene are SGHRS and YFSETQ. This CDR3 contains 15 residues. The V and J ends lost 0 bases and 0 bases respectively, with 10 bases between them. Written as DNA, the CDR3 is TGCGCCAGCAGCTTGGGGACCCTAAACTCCTACGAGCAGTACGTC. This translates into CASSLGTLNSYEQYV.

The sample holds a few counts of this clonotype. The rearrangement links TRBV7-2 to TRBJ1-3; D unclear. This CDR3 region has 15 residues. V was trimmed by 3 bases and J by 8 bases, leaving 17 bases between them. Germline CDR1 SGHTA, CDR2 FQGNSA. In DNA, the CDR3 is TGTGCCAGCAGCTTGTACCGGGATCTCGGGGACACCATATATTTT. Residues: CASSLYRDLGDTIYF. Complete variable domain (other parts from reference TRBV7-2 and TRBJ1-3): GAGVSQSPSNKVTEKGKDVELRCDPISGHTALYWYRQSLGQGLEFLIYFQGNSAPDKSGLPSDRFSAERTGGSVSTLTIQRTQQEDSAVYLCASSLYRDLGDTIYFGEGSWLTVV.

This clonotype occurred many times. The rearrangement uses TRBV9 and TRBJ2-5; D uncertain. CDR3 size: 13 residues. Germline V gives CDR1 SGDLS, CDR2 YYNGEE. V lost 0 bases, J lost 5 bases, and 8 bases lay in between. CDR3 amino acids: CASSVDGWETQYF. The CDR3 nucleotides are TGTGCCAGCAGCGTAGATGGTTGGGAGACCCAGTACTTC.

This chain uses TRBV5-1 with TRBJ2-6; D is ambiguous. The CDR3 has 16 residues. Trimming shortened V by 1 base and J by 1 base, and 9 bases separated the two germline ends. The germline V gene has CDR1 SGHRS and CDR2 YFSETQ. CDR3 sequence (DNA): TGCGCCAGCAGCTTGTTCCAGGCATCTGGGGCCAACGTCCTGACTTTC. Its protein product is CASSLFQASGANVLTF.

Here the CDR3 DNA reads TGTGCCAGCAGCTCAGGGGGCTGGGAGACTGAAGCTTTCTTT. Amino acids: CASSSGGWETEAFF. This chain connects TRBV7-2 to TRBJ1-1, with 8 bases lining up with TRBD1. The ends lost 4 bases at V and 5 bases at J; junction bases unmatched: 6. The CDR3 length is 14 residues. Germline lookup yields CDR1 SGHTA and CDR2 FQGNSA.

This clonotype appeared a few times. This sequence joins TRBV19 and TRBJ2-4; no clear D gene. Germline CDR1 LNHDA, CDR2 SQIVND (reference sequence). This CDR3 spans 14 amino acids. V lost 3 bases and J 9 bases, leaving 15 bases between the germline ends. The CDR3 DNA reads as TGTGCCAGTAGTATGTCGACTCCCGCCATCATTCAGTACTTC. Its translation is CASSMSTPAIIQYF.

This clonotype was picked up a small number of times. The chain combines TRBV9 with TRBJ1-2; no reliable D call. Germline V gene data show CDR1 as SGDLS and CDR2 as YYNGEE. With 3 bases removed from V and 3 bases from J, the gap between germline ends came to 12 bases. There are 14 residues in the CDR3. The CDR3 DNA follows: TGTGCCAGCAGCGCGCTTTCGGACCACTATGGCTACACCTTC. This gives the protein CASSALSDHYGYTF.

There are a few counts of this clonotype. The genes are TRBV29-1 and TRBJ2-3, with 7 bases matching TRBD1. This CDR3 is 13 amino acids long. Looked up from germline, CDR1 is SQVTM and CDR2 is ANQGSEA. Losses at the gene ends were 7 bases for V and 0 bases for J; bases not matched to a gene: 4. CDR3 DNA: TGCAGCGCATCGGGACAGAGCACAGATACGCAGTATTTT. Translated: CSASGQSTDTQYF.

This clonotype was detected a few times. V gene TRBV3-1 combines with J gene TRBJ2-2, with D perhaps matching TRBD2 (5 bases). Germline loops: CDR1 LGHDT, CDR2 YNNKEL (reference sequence). V was cut by 3 bases and J by 1 base, with 18 bases left in between. This CDR3 has 18 residues. For the CDR3, the DNA is TGTGCCAGCAGCCACCTACATGGGCTAGCCATGAACACCGGGGAGCTGTTTTTT. Its protein product is CASSHLHGLAMNTGELFF.

The chain joins TRBV28 to TRBJ1-4; D call uncertain. The germline CDR1 and CDR2 sequences are MDHEN and SYDVKM. V was cut by 6 bases and J by 5 bases, with 19 bases left in between. The CDR3 has 16 amino acids. The CDR3 DNA is TGTGCCAGCAGCTCCTCCCGGGCCGGCCTCAATGAAAAACTGTTTTTT. Protein: CASSSSRAGLNEKLFF.

This clonotype occurred many times. The chain carries TRBV5-1 and TRBJ2-3; a weak D match, TRBD2 (6 bases). The CDR3 sequence is 17 residues long. CDR1 and CDR2 (germline): SGHRS, YFSETQ. V gave up 3 bases and J gave up 2 bases, with 19 bases separating them. The CDR3 region is CASSSRTISVTTDTQYF. The CDR3 nucleotides are TGCGCCAGCAGCTCCCGGACTATTTCCGTTACCACAGATACGCAGTATTTT.

The chain carries TRBV6-5 and TRBJ2-2; D is perhaps TRBD1 or TRBD2 (5 bases each). The V end was cut by 7 bases, the J end by 3 bases, with 12 bases between. CDR3 size: 14 residues. Germline CDR1 is MNHEY and CDR2 is SVGAGI. CDR3 sequence reads: CASTNWGYTGELFF. In DNA form, the CDR3 reads TGTGCCAGCACCAACTGGGGGTACACCGGGGAGCTGTTTTTT.

V is TRBV7-9 and J is TRBJ1-1; TRBD1 might be the D (5 bases). CDR3 length: 15 residues. The V end was cut by 5 bases, the J end by 5 bases, with 18 bases between. Germline CDR1 reads SEHNR; CDR2 reads FQNEAQ (reference sequence). CDR3 DNA sequence: TGTGCCAGCAGCCAGCGTAGAGGGGCGTGGACTGAAGCTTTCTTT. It is translated as CASSQRRGAWTEAFF. Supplemented by reference TRBV7-9 and TRBJ1-1, the full variable domain reads DTGVSQNPRHKITKRGQNVTFRCDPISEHNRLYWYRQTLGQGPEFLTYFQNEAQLEKSRLLSDRFSAERPKGSFSTLEIQRTEQGDSAMYLCASSQRRGAWTEAFFGQGTRLTVV.